These 8 T cell receptor beta chains came from one sample sequenced in a study of post-analysis software for immune sequencing data. These receptors' targets are unknown. Whole-study results and caveats: Relative to controls, patients had roughly five TRBV segments at higher frequency, with TRBV5-6, TRBV5-1 and TRBV20-1 among these.

The authors incorporated unique molecular identifiers into the TCR beta cDNA libraries. Each CDR3 protein gets one entry after TCRdb re-called the PCR reads with MiXCR. The table has some 260,000 distinct CDR3 sequences, about 40% seen once. The sample comprised blood. These receptors were obtained from a girl aged 5 to 17 with multiple sclerosis.

This clonotype was counted at least ten times. The V gene is TRBV20-1, the J gene TRBJ2-1, with a possible D match to TRBD1 (5 bases). V was shortened by 3 bases and J by 6 bases, with 6 bases between the two germline ends. Germline V lookup: CDR1 DFQATT, CDR2 SNEGSKA (reference sequence). This CDR3 spans 11 amino acids. This CDR3 is CSASRGNEQFF. Here the CDR3 DNA reads TGCAGTGCTAGTAGGGGCAATGAGCAGTTCTTC.

Turning to this clonotype: A much bigger clone sits one base away, suggesting this may be a read error. V is TRBV15 and J is TRBJ2-5, with 11 bases identical to TRBD2. Germline CDR1 and CDR2: LNHNV and YYDKDF (reference sequence). The CDR3 runs to 14 residues. After removal of 2 bases from V and 11 bases from J, the junction contained 7 bases not matched to a gene. CDR3 DNA sequence: TGTGCCACCAGCAGACTAGCGGGAGGATATGAGCAGTACTTC. Protein: CATSRLAGGYEQYF. Full variable domain (missing parts from reference TRBV15 and TRBJ2-5): DAMVIQNPRYQVTQFGKPVTLSCSQTLNHNVMYWYQQKSSQAPKLLFHYYDKDFNNEADTPDNFQSRRPNTSFCFLDIRSPGLGDTAMYLCATSRLAGGYEQYFGPGTRLLVL.

J is TRBJ1-5 and V is TRBV30; 10 positions match TRBD1. V shed 1 base and J 4 bases; nucleotides not matched to a gene: 4. The length of the CDR3 is 15 residues. The germline V gene encodes CDR1 GTSNPN and CDR2 SVGIG (reference sequence). CDR3 in amino acids: CAWSAGQGGNQPQHF. Here the CDR3 DNA reads TGTGCCTGGAGTGCCGGACAGGGGGGGAATCAGCCCCAGCATTTT.

The V gene is TRBV29-1, the J gene TRBJ1-2, with TRBD1 matching over 8 bases. J was trimmed by 6 bases and V by 6 bases; bases with no gene match: 3. CDR1 is SQVTM and CDR2 is ANQGSEA in the germline V gene. The CDR3 sequence is 11 residues long. The CDR3: CSVGQGDGYTF. CDR3 nucleotides: TGCAGCGTCGGACAGGGTGATGGCTACACCTTC.

As concerns this clonotype: A much bigger clone sits one base away, suggesting this may be a read error. The CDR3 DNA reads as TGCGCCAGCAGCTTGGCATATGGACAGCATAATGAGCAGTACTTC. As protein: CASSLAYGQHNEQYF. The genes are TRBV5-1 and TRBJ2-5; perhaps TRBD1 as D (6 bases). Germline V lookup: CDR1 SGHRS, CDR2 YFSETQ. V lost 0 bases and J 11 bases, leaving 20 bases between the germline ends. The CDR3 runs 15 residues.

This clonotype was detected a few times. It may be a read error: a sequence one base away is much more abundant. The rearrangement links TRBV6-5 to TRBJ2-1, with D hard to call. The CDR3 consists of 11 residues. Trimming removed 0 bases at V and 13 bases at J, with 7 bases between. Germline CDR1 reads MNHEY; CDR2 reads SVGAGI. This CDR3 is CASSYSSGQFF. DNA of the CDR3: TGTGCCAGCAGTTACTCGTCAGGCCAGTTCTTC.

V is TRBV29-1 and J is TRBJ2-7; 7 positions agree with TRBD1. The DNA end is more similar to TRBJ2-5, so the J call may be wrong. Germline V gives CDR1 SQVTM, CDR2 ANQGSEA. The CDR3 sequence is 13 residues long. CDR3 bases: TGCAGCGTTGAAATAGGGGGCAGCGGGACCCAGTACTTC. Translating it yields CSVEIGGSGTQYF.

This clonotype turned up a few times. The chain has TRBV6-6 and TRBJ2-1; TRBD2 aligns across 14 bases. J was trimmed by 10 bases and V by 6 bases; bases with no gene match: 8. CDR1 is MNHNY and CDR2 is SVGAGI in the germline V gene (reference sequence). CDR3 size: 15 residues. The CDR3 reads CASSSGTSGSGEQFF. The CDR3 DNA reads TGTGCCAGCAGCTCCGGGACTAGCGGGAGTGGCGAGCAGTTCTTC.